The 14 T cell receptor beta chains below were found in one sample sequenced in a study of blood T cell repertoires in COVID-19. TCRdb's table, derived via immunoSEQ multiplex PCR, lists solely in-frame clones and lacks some. The repertoire holds around 300,000 clones, around 87% seen once, with 2.4% in the top ten. The source material was PBMCs or T cells enriched from blood (not recorded which). The receptors were sampled from a woman aged 18-29 years who had recovered from COVID-19.

This clone has only a few counts. The V and J genes are TRBV5-1 and TRBJ2-6; D is perhaps TRBD2 (5 bases). Trimming removed 4 bases from V and 0 bases from J, with 11 bases in between. CDR3 length: 16 residues. CDR1 is SGHRS, CDR2 YFSETQ, per germline. CDR3 coding DNA: TGCGCCAGCAGCACGGGGAGTACCTCTGGGGCCAACGTCCTGACTTTC. Encoded protein: CASSTGSTSGANVLTF.

The chain links TRBV2 to TRBJ1-4; D is ambiguous. The CDR3 is 15 amino acids. V lost 7 bases and J lost 5, with 17 bases in between. The germline gives CDR1 SNHLY, CDR2 FYNNEI. CDR3 protein: CASNFEGSLNEKLFF. In nucleotides, the CDR3 is TGTGCCAGCAATTTCGAGGGCTCTCTAAATGAAAAACTGTTTTTT.

The V and J genes are TRBV6-1 and TRBJ1-1, with 9 bases fitting TRBD1. The germline gives CDR1 MNHNS, CDR2 SASEGT. This CDR3 is built from 14 residues. With 0 bases clipped from V and 4 bases from J, the junction kept 0 bases outside the gene matches. This chain's CDR3 is CASSEATGGTEAFF. DNA for the CDR3: TGTGCCAGCAGTGAAGCGACAGGGGGCACTGAAGCTTTCTTT.

This clone is a singleton in its sample. This sequence joins TRBV18 and TRBJ1-5, with a weak D call TRBD1 (6 bases). The CDR3 consists of 15 residues. V was clipped by 6 bases and J by 1 base, with 13 bases between them. Germline V gene sequence: CDR1 KGHSH, CDR2 LQKENI. CDR3 protein: CASSSQGGSNQPQHF. CDR3 nucleotide sequence: TGTGCCAGCTCCTCACAGGGCGGAAGCAATCAGCCCCAGCATTTT.

This clone was recorded once. The rearrangement uses TRBV9 and TRBJ2-1; D gene unclear. Trimming pared 4 bases from V and 5 bases from J, leaving 7 bases between. Germline-derived CDR1 and CDR2 are SGDLS and YYNGEE. The CDR3 loop spans 12 amino acids. Here the CDR3 reads CASSPGDNEQFF. In DNA, the CDR3 is TGTGCCAGCAGCCCCGGTGACAATGAGCAGTTCTTC.

In its sample, this clone was seen once. Germline and junction disagree at one end, which may indicate a read error. J is TRBJ1-3 and V is TRBV28, with 11 bases fitting TRBD1. Germline loops: CDR1 MDHEN, CDR2 SYDVKM. The CDR3 has 14 residues. CDR3 in DNA: TGTGCCAGCGGACTCGGGACAGGGGGAAGCACCATATATTTT. Its translation is CASGLGTGGSTIYF.

V and J are TRBV2 and TRBJ2-7; TRBD1 agrees at 9 bases. The CDR3 is 14 amino acids. Germline-derived CDR1 and CDR2 are SNHLY and FYNNEI. With V trimmed by 11 bases and J by 5 bases, 13 bases remained unmatched. The CDR3 here is CASIPGQGINEQYF. In DNA, the CDR3 is TGTGCCTCAATACCGGGACAGGGTATAAACGAGCAGTACTTC.

The chain joins TRBV4-2 to TRBJ2-5; tentatively, D is TRBD2 (6 bases). This CDR3 has 16 residues. Germline loops: CDR1 LGHNA, CDR2 YNFKEQ. With 0 bases removed from V and 5 bases from J, the gap between germline ends came to 16 bases. The CDR3: CASSQDESSGVETQYF. As DNA, the CDR3 is TGTGCCAGCAGCCAAGATGAAAGTTCGGGGGTTGAGACCCAGTACTTC.

The J gene is TRBJ2-5, the V gene TRBV5-6; 7 nucleotides match TRBD2. Trimming cost V 3 bases and J 5 bases; bases outside gene matches: 7. The germline V gene encodes CDR1 SGHDT and CDR2 YYEEEE. The CDR3 loop spans 14 amino acids. The CDR3 loop is CASSSTGGTETQYF. The CDR3 coding sequence is TGTGCCAGCAGCTCCACGGGGGGTACGGAGACCCAGTACTTC. The full variable domain, its missing parts supplied by reference TRBV5-6 and TRBJ2-5, is DAGVTQSPTHLIKTRGQQVTLRCSPKSGHDTVSWYQQALGQGPQFIFQYYEEEERQRGNFPDRFSGHQFPNYSSELNVNALLLGDSALYLCASSSTGGTETQYFGPGTRLLVL.

The chain couples TRBV27 to TRBJ1-2; perhaps TRBD1 as D (5 bases). The CDR3 is 16 amino acids. With 5 bases removed from V and 4 bases from J, the gap between germline ends came to 20 bases. Germline V gene data show CDR1 as MNHEY and CDR2 as SMNVEV (reference sequence). CDR3 coding DNA: TGTGCCAGCAGTACCCGACAGCTAAAAAACCCCTATGGCTACACCTTC. It is translated as CASSTRQLKNPYGYTF.

The chain couples TRBV28 to TRBJ2-7, with D tentatively TRBD1 (6 bases). The CDR3 covers 16 residues. Germline V gene lookup returns CDR1 MDHEN and CDR2 SYDVKM. The V and J ends lost 2 bases and 6 bases respectively, with 20 bases between them. For the CDR3, the DNA is TGTGCCAGCAGTTTAGATGCTGCGACAGGACGACTCGAGCAGTACTTC. This sequence encodes CASSLDAATGRLEQYF.

This chain connects TRBV2 to TRBJ1-2; TRBD1 agrees at 12 bases. Germline CDR1 is SNHLY and CDR2 is FYNNEI. CDR3 size: 15 residues. V shed 6 bases and J 8 bases; nucleotides not matched to a gene: 10. This CDR3 reads CASSGPGQGARGYTF. For the CDR3, the DNA is TGTGCCAGCAGCGGCCCGGGACAGGGGGCGCGGGGCTACACCTTC.

V usage is TRBV9 and J usage is TRBJ2-7, with D perhaps matching TRBD1 (5 bases). Germline CDR1 reads SGDLS; CDR2 reads YYNGEE. Trimming removed 0 bases at V and 5 bases at J, with 9 bases between. The CDR3 is made up of 13 amino acids. CDR3 DNA sequence: TGTGCCAGCAGCGTAGTTCAGGGCCACGAGCAGTACTTC. Amino acids: CASSVVQGHEQYF. Together with reference TRBV9 and TRBJ2-7, the CDR3 gives the full variable domain: DSGVTQTPKHLITATGQRVTLRCSPRSGDLSVYWYQQSLDQGLQFLIQYYNGEERAKGNILERFSAQQFPDLHSELNLSSLELGDSALYFCASSVVQGHEQYFGPGTRLTVT.

The CDR3 nucleotides are TGTGCCAGCAGCCCCGGGGTGTATGGCTACACCTTC. Its translation is CASSPGVYGYTF. The V call is TRBV28, the J call TRBJ1-2; no reliable D call. CDR3 length equals 12 residues. Trimming took off 6 bases at V and 5 bases at J, with 10 bases between the two ends. Germline CDR1 MDHEN, CDR2 SYDVKM.